These 21 T cell receptor beta chains originate from one sample sequenced in a study of blood T cell repertoires in COVID-19. The data were produced by immunoSEQ multiplex PCR, yet TCRdb's version contains in-frame clones alone and is incomplete. The sample holds some 150,000 clones, roughly 88% seen once. Sequencing input: peripheral blood. All receptors come from a woman aged 45-65 years with acute or convalescent COVID-19.

This chain joins TRBV12-5 and TRBJ2-3, with unresolved D. The germline CDR1 and CDR2 sequences are LGHNT and FRNRAP. The CDR3 totals 11 residues. Trimming removed 8 bases from V and 0 bases from J, with 3 bases in between. The DNA of the CDR3 is TGTGCTAGTCTCAGCACAGATACGCAGTATTTT. Translation: CASLSTDTQYF.

The chain uses TRBV27 and TRBJ2-7; 7 bases fit TRBD2. V shed 6 bases and J 1 base; nucleotides not matched to a gene: 9. This CDR3 contains 15 residues. CDR1 and CDR2 (germline): MNHEY, SMNVEV (reference sequence). This CDR3 is CASSRPGGRSYEQYF. In nucleotides, the CDR3 is TGTGCCAGCAGCCGCCCGGGCGGGAGATCCTACGAGCAGTACTTC.

The gene calls are TRBV11-1 and TRBJ2-2; TRBD1 matches at 10 bases. The CDR3 is made up of 16 amino acids. V lost 4 bases, J lost 4 bases, and 6 bases stayed unmatched. CDR1 SGHAT and CDR2 FQDESV come from the germline V gene (reference sequence). The CDR3 loop is CASSSRQGASTGELFF. The CDR3 DNA is TGTGCCAGCAGCTCAAGACAGGGGGCGAGCACCGGGGAGCTGTTTTTT.

The chain combines TRBV7-3 with TRBJ2-1; D might be TRBD2 (5 bases). Per the germline V gene, CDR1 is SGHTA and CDR2 is FQGTGA. Trimming cost V 5 bases and J 0 bases, with 14 bases left between them. CDR3 length equals 16 residues. For the CDR3, the DNA is TGTGCCAGCAGCCCCTCCGGGGTGAGCTCCTACAATGAGCAGTTCTTC. This sequence encodes CASSPSGVSSYNEQFF.

The chain recombines TRBV5-1 with TRBJ2-1; tentatively, D is TRBD1 (5 bases). The CDR3 extends over 14 amino acids. Germline CDR1 SGHRS, CDR2 YFSETQ. V was trimmed by 1 base and J by 2 bases, leaving 7 bases between them. Here the CDR3 reads CASSLTGTYNEQFF. The CDR3 DNA follows: TGCGCCAGCAGCTTGACAGGAACCTACAATGAGCAGTTCTTC.

The V and J genes are TRBV4-1 and TRBJ1-5, with 7 positions matching TRBD1. The V and J ends lost 0 bases and 0 bases, in that order; junction bases with no gene match: 8. This CDR3 contains 18 residues. From germline, CDR1 is MGHRA and CDR2 YSYEKL. In DNA form, the CDR3 reads TGCGCCAGCAGCCAAGAAGTAGGGACAGACCATAGCAATCAGCCCCAGCATTTT. Protein product: CASSQEVGTDHSNQPQHF.

The rearrangement uses TRBV6-5 and TRBJ1-2, with TRBD1 matching 9 bases. The junction had 9 bases not matched to a gene; V was cut back by 0 bases and J by 7 bases. The germline V gene encodes CDR1 MNHEY and CDR2 SVGAGI. This CDR3 region has 16 residues. CDR3 residues: CASSYSPGQGYGGYTF. In DNA form, the CDR3 reads TGTGCCAGCAGTTACTCGCCGGGACAGGGCTACGGTGGCTACACCTTC.

V and J are TRBV19 and TRBJ1-2; a possible D gene is TRBD1 (5 bases). Germline V lookup: CDR1 LNHDA, CDR2 SQIVND (reference sequence). The CDR3 is 17 amino acids. Trimming cost V 8 bases and J 7 bases, with 29 bases left between them. CDR3 DNA: TGTGCCAGTCATAAGGGCCGCGAGAGGGGAGGATGGGGTGGCTACACCTTC. It is translated as CASHKGRERGGWGGYTF.

The chain couples TRBV29-1 to TRBJ1-4; D may be TRBD1 (5 bases). The CDR3 has 12 amino acids. The V and J ends lost 7 bases and 8 bases respectively, with 14 bases between them. Germline loops: CDR1 SQVTM, CDR2 ANQGSEA. CDR3 DNA: TGCAGCGCGGAGGGGACTGAGGAAAAACTGTTTTTT. Protein product: CSAEGTEEKLFF.

The rearrangement joins TRBV7-3 to TRBJ2-1; TRBD2 aligns across 11 bases. This CDR3 has 16 amino acids. V lost 3 bases to trimming and J lost 6 bases; unmatched junction nucleotides: 7. Germline CDR1 reads SGHTA; CDR2 reads FQGTGA. The CDR3, as DNA: TGTGCCAGCAGCTTTAGTACTAGCGGGGGACGCAATGAGCAGTTCTTC. Translated: CASSFSTSGGRNEQFF.

This clone appeared a few times. The chain has TRBV7-2 and TRBJ2-7, with 9 nucleotides matching TRBD2. The CDR3 has 14 residues. The ends lost 4 bases at V and 3 bases at J; junction bases unmatched: 4. Germline-derived CDR1 and CDR2 are SGHTA and FQGNSA. The CDR3 sequence: CASSSQTSGYEQYF. The DNA of the CDR3 is TGTGCCAGCAGCTCCCAGACTAGCGGCTACGAGCAGTACTTC.

This clone appeared a few times. The V gene is TRBV20-1, the J gene TRBJ1-1; D ambiguous. CDR3 length equals 12 residues. Per germline, CDR1 DFQATT and CDR2 SNEGSKA (reference sequence). V gave up 3 bases and J gave up 1 base, with 6 bases separating them. The CDR3 loop reads CSASQANTEAFF. CDR3 nucleotide sequence: TGCAGTGCTAGTCAAGCGAACACTGAAGCTTTCTTT.

As concerns this clone: One end of the junction fails to match germline, which may point to a read error. The chain employs TRBV27 and TRBJ2-1; D possibly corresponds to TRBD1 (5 bases). CDR1 is MNHEY and CDR2 is SMNVEV in the germline V gene (reference sequence). CDR3 size: 15 residues. The CDR3 loop is CASRLYGQGYNEQFF. The CDR3 DNA follows: TGTGCCAGCAGGTTATACGGGCAGGGTTACAATGAGCAGTTCTTC.

The chain employs TRBV6-2 or TRBV6-3 and TRBJ1-6; 8 positions match TRBD1. Germline V gives CDR1 MNHEY, CDR2 SVGEGT. CDR3 length: 17 amino acids. Losses at the gene ends were 6 bases for V and 5 bases for J; bases not matched to a gene: 12. For the CDR3, the DNA is TGTGCCAGCAGCCCCCCGACAGGGGATTTGGATAATTCACCCCTCCACTTT. Its protein is CASSPPTGDLDNSPLHF.

This clone was seen only a few times. V usage is TRBV4-3 and J usage is TRBJ2-7; 8 bases are shared with TRBD1. V trimming: 2 bases; J trimming: 9 bases; junction bases outside the gene matches: 6. The CDR3 contains 13 residues. CDR1 is LGHNA, CDR2 YSLEER, per germline. The CDR3 loop is CASSQTGQGGQYF. CDR3 nucleotide sequence: TGCGCCAGCAGCCAAACAGGACAGGGCGGGCAGTACTTC.

The chain couples TRBV9 to TRBJ2-3, with D maybe TRBD2 (6 bases). Germline V gene data show CDR1 as SGDLS and CDR2 as YYNGEE. This CDR3 comprises 14 residues. The germline V and J ends were trimmed by 0 bases and 4 bases, with 9 bases remaining between them. The CDR3 spells CASSVAGVSDTQYF. The CDR3 nucleotides read TGTGCCAGCAGCGTAGCGGGAGTCTCAGATACGCAGTATTTT.

Concerning this clone itself: At the DNA level, this CDR3 is encoded by other sequences in the same sample as well. V gene TRBV9 combines with J gene TRBJ2-5; 8 positions match TRBD2. Trimming cost V 0 bases and J 5 bases; bases outside gene matches: 6. The CDR3 totals 15 residues. Germline CDR1 and CDR2: SGDLS and YYNGEE. CDR3 sequence (DNA): TGTGCCAGCAGCGTAGCGGGGGGGCCCGTTGAGACCCAGTACTTC. Translation: CASSVAGGPVETQYF.

This sequence joins TRBV3-1 (or the pseudogene TRBV3-2) and TRBJ1-2; unclear D gene. Between the trimmed V and J ends, which lost 1 base and 8 bases, there was a span of 11 bases. CDR1 LGHDT and CDR2 YNNKEL come from the germline V gene (reference sequence). The CDR3 sequence is 13 residues long. The DNA for the CDR3 is TGTGCCAGCAGCCAAGTGACGGCGGCGGGCTACACCTTC. As protein: CASSQVTAAGYTF.

The V and J genes are TRBV6-5 and TRBJ1-1; 9 bases match TRBD1. Looked up from germline, CDR1 is MNHEY and CDR2 is SVGAGI. This CDR3 is 15 amino acids long. The J segment lost 5 bases and the V segment lost 3 bases, leaving 7 bases of the junction unmatched. CDR3 DNA sequence: TGTGCCAGCAGTTATGGGACAGGGATTAGGACTGAAGCTTTCTTT. Residues: CASSYGTGIRTEAFF.

The chain carries TRBV9 and TRBJ2-2, with 8 positions matching TRBD2. CDR3 length: 15 residues. Germline trimming cut 5 bases from V and 7 bases from J; bases unmatched to any gene: 10. CDR1 SGDLS and CDR2 YYNGEE come from the germline V gene. CDR3 nucleotide sequence: TGTGCCAGCAGGATGAATAGCGGGGTTGGCGGGGAGCTGTTTTTT. Translation gives CASRMNSGVGGELFF.

The chain couples TRBV27 to TRBJ2-7; D perhaps matches TRBD1 (6 bases). V was shortened by 6 bases and J by 6 bases, with 18 bases between the two germline ends. CDR3 length equals 14 residues. CDR1 MNHEY and CDR2 SMNVEV come from the germline V gene (reference sequence). The CDR3 region is CASSPQTGTLEQYF. DNA for the CDR3: TGTGCCAGCAGCCCACAAACAGGGACCCTCGAGCAGTACTTC.